The T cell receptor beta chain described here comes from a study of blood T cell repertoires in COVID-19. Deletions cut 5 bases from V and 3 bases from J, with 16 bases between. Germline V gene data show CDR1 as SGHNT and CDR2 as YENEEA. There are 15 residues in the CDR3. Generated by immunoSEQ multiplex PCR, the TCRdb table keeps only in-frame clones and is missing some. This sample yields roughly 100,000 clones, of which 82% are seen a single time; 15% belongs to the top ten. The receptor was derived from a woman older than 75 with acute or convalescent COVID-19. The chain recombines TRBV11-3 with TRBJ2-5; a possible D gene is TRBD2 (6 bases). The sequencing sample was made of peripheral blood. The CDR3 loop reads CASSRGGVGEETQYF. CDR3 nucleotides: TGTGCCAGCAGCAGGGGCGGGGTAGGAGAAGAGACCCAGTACTTC.